The next 21 T cell receptor beta chains were all read from a single sample in a study of blood T cell repertoires in COVID-19. Here immunoSEQ multiplex PCR was the method, and the copy in TCRdb shows in-frame clones only, minus some. The data hold over 150,000 clones, with about four fifths observed a single time. Sequenced: PBMCs or T cells enriched from blood (not recorded which). Receptor source: a middle-aged man who had recovered from COVID-19.

V gene TRBV4-1 combines with J gene TRBJ1-3, with TRBD1 matching 12 bases. Trimming at V came to 5 bases and at J to 6 bases, leaving 8 bases not matched to a gene. Germline V gene data show CDR1 as MGHRA and CDR2 as YSYEKL. The CDR3 covers 16 residues. The CDR3 DNA is TGCGCCAGCAGCTCCCTGGGACAGGGGGCGGAAAACACCATATATTTT. Translated, it gives CASSSLGQGAENTIYF.

The chain recombines TRBV6-5 with TRBJ1-2; 8 bases line up with TRBD1. CDR3 length equals 14 residues. J was trimmed by 3 bases and V by 4 bases; bases with no gene match: 4. CDR1 and CDR2 (germline): MNHEY, SVGAGI. Written as DNA, the CDR3 is TGTGCCAGCAGTTGGTCAGGGGGCGACTATGGCTACACCTTC. Amino acids: CASSWSGGDYGYTF.

Only a few counts were recorded for this clone. The rearrangement uses TRBV27 and TRBJ2-7, with D maybe TRBD1 (6 bases). Trimming pared 5 bases from V and 3 bases from J, leaving 17 bases between. There are 15 residues in the CDR3. Germline V gene lookup returns CDR1 MNHEY and CDR2 SMNVEV (reference sequence). The chain's CDR3 is CASSPETTGNYEQYF. CDR3 nucleotides: TGTGCCAGCAGTCCAGAAACGACAGGCAACTACGAGCAGTACTTC.

The chain recombines TRBV25-1 with TRBJ2-3, with no clear D. This CDR3 is 14 amino acids long. The ends were cut back, 0 bases at V and 1 base at J, with 5 bases in the middle. Germline CDR1 MGHDK, CDR2 SYGVNS. The CDR3 DNA reads TGTGCCAGCAGTGAATATATCGGCACAGATACGCAGTATTTT. It codes for CASSEYIGTDTQYF.

The chain recombines TRBV12-3 or TRBV12-4 with TRBJ2-3; maybe TRBD1 (6 bases). V shed 9 bases and J shed 2 bases, with 12 bases lying between them. The CDR3 totals 13 residues. CDR3 residues: CASCRGTTDTQYF. CDR3 bases: TGTGCCAGTTGCAGGGGCACCACAGATACGCAGTATTTT.

The chain has TRBV19 and TRBJ1-2; 8 bases are a match to TRBD1. The CDR3 contains 15 residues. J gave up 8 bases and V 4 bases, and 12 bases lay outside the gene matches. Germline values: CDR1 LNHDA, CDR2 SQIVND (reference sequence). The CDR3 region is CASSNRGSRRQGYTF. The CDR3 DNA is TGTGCCAGTAGTAACAGGGGGTCCCGGCGGCAAGGCTACACCTTC.

The V call is TRBV12-3 or TRBV12-4, the J call TRBJ1-2; TRBD1 agrees at 10 bases. The CDR3 loop spans 13 amino acids. V was pared by 6 bases and J by 8 bases, with 6 bases of the junction left unmatched. Written as DNA, the CDR3 is TGTGCCAGCAGCCCTGGGACAGGGGCCGGCTACACCTTC. Its translation: CASSPGTGAGYTF.

The chain combines TRBV5-4 with TRBJ2-1, with TRBD1 as a possible D gene (5 bases). V was cut by 2 bases and J by 7 bases, with 13 bases left in between. The CDR3 length is 14 residues. Germline V gene data show CDR1 as SGHNT and CDR2 as YYREEE (reference sequence). The CDR3: CASSLQDGLNEQFF. For the CDR3, the DNA is TGTGCCAGCAGCTTACAGGACGGCCTAAATGAGCAGTTCTTC.

This clone appeared a single time. The V call is TRBV10-3, the J call TRBJ1-1; 8 nucleotides align to TRBD1. With 7 bases clipped from V and 2 bases from J, the junction kept 3 bases outside the gene matches. The CDR3 contains 13 residues. Germline V gene data show CDR1 as ENHRY and CDR2 as SYGVKD. The CDR3 nucleotides read TGTGCCATCAATGACAGGGGAAACACTGAAGCTTTCTTT. Protein sequence: CAINDRGNTEAFF.

The chain joins TRBV18 to TRBJ2-7; a weak D match, TRBD2 (6 bases). The CDR3 runs to 15 residues. Germline V lookup: CDR1 KGHSH, CDR2 LQKENI. The germline V and J ends were trimmed by 1 base and 8 bases, with 18 bases remaining between them. CDR3 DNA: TGTGCCAGCTCACCACAAGGCCCACCGGACTATCAGCAGTACTTC. Protein sequence: CASSPQGPPDYQQYF.

V usage is TRBV2 and J usage is TRBJ1-1, with a tentative D call TRBD1 (5 bases). From germline, CDR1 is SNHLY and CDR2 FYNNEI. The CDR3 is made up of 13 amino acids. Trimming removed 5 bases at V and 1 base at J, with 8 bases between. The CDR3 region has the DNA TGTGCCAGCAGTTTGACAGCGAACACTGAAGCTTTCTTT. Translated, it gives CASSLTANTEAFF.

This sequence joins TRBV27 and TRBJ2-3; TRBD1 agrees at 7 bases. V lost 4 bases, J lost 3 bases, and 10 bases stayed unmatched. The CDR3 totals 16 residues. From germline, CDR1 is MNHEY and CDR2 SMNVEV (reference sequence). The CDR3 here is CASSSRTTGRTDTQYF. The CDR3 DNA reads TGTGCCAGCAGTTCCCGTACGACAGGGCGGACAGATACGCAGTATTTT.

The gene calls are TRBV30 and TRBJ1-5; 8 bases match TRBD1. The CDR3 runs 16 residues. V shed 3 bases and J 6 bases; nucleotides not matched to a gene: 13. The germline V gene encodes CDR1 GTSNPN and CDR2 SVGIG (reference sequence). The CDR3 nucleotides are TGTGCCTGGAGGGCCGGGGCAGGGGGCTTGAGTCAGCCCCAGCATTTT. Its protein is CAWRAGAGGLSQPQHF.

This clone was detected only a few times. V gene TRBV5-4 combines with J gene TRBJ1-2, with a possible D match to TRBD1 (6 bases). This CDR3 has 13 amino acids. V was pared by 4 bases and J by 1 base, with 8 bases between. The germline V gene encodes CDR1 SGHNT and CDR2 YYREEE (reference sequence). Here the CDR3 reads CASSHRVNYGYTF. CDR3 nucleotide sequence: TGTGCCAGCAGCCACAGGGTTAACTATGGCTACACCTTC.

The rearrangement joins TRBV5-6 to TRBJ1-5, with D perhaps TRBD1 (6 bases). The germline V gene encodes CDR1 SGHDT and CDR2 YYEEEE. The CDR3 covers 18 residues. Trimming took 1 base from V and 0 from J, leaving 17 bases between them. The CDR3 protein is CASSLWSDRFYSNQPQHF. The DNA for the CDR3 is TGTGCCAGCAGCTTGTGGTCGGACAGATTTTATAGCAATCAGCCCCAGCATTTT.

The rearrangement uses TRBV3-1 (or the pseudogene TRBV3-2) and TRBJ2-1, with D perhaps matching TRBD2 (5 bases). Germline lookup yields CDR1 LGHDT and CDR2 YNNKEL (reference sequence). The V end was cut by 4 bases, the J end by 8 bases, with 18 bases between. The CDR3 has 15 residues. The DNA for the CDR3 is TGTGCCAGCAGCCCACCGGGCGGGCGCGGTTATGAGCAGTTCTTC. Protein: CASSPPGGRGYEQFF.

This clone was seen only once. The chain uses TRBV30 and TRBJ1-2; tentative D call: TRBD1 (5 bases). Deletions cut 2 bases from V and 9 bases from J, with 10 bases between. CDR3 length equals 11 residues. CDR1 is GTSNPN and CDR2 is SVGIG in the germline V gene (reference sequence). The CDR3 DNA is TGTGCCTGGAGTATAGGACAAAGCTACACCTTC. It translates to CAWSIGQSYTF.

The chain employs TRBV3-1 (or the pseudogene TRBV3-2) and TRBJ2-7, with D possibly matching TRBD2 (6 bases). CDR1 is LGHDT and CDR2 is YNNKEL in the germline V gene (reference sequence). There are 21 residues in the CDR3. Trimming stripped 0 bases from V and 2 bases from J, with 29 bases between. CDR3 amino acids: CASSQEGGGGKKSSPPYEQYF. For the CDR3, the DNA is TGTGCCAGCAGCCAAGAGGGGGGTGGGGGAAAAAAATCTTCCCCGCCCTACGAGCAGTACTTC.

The chain carries TRBV7-2 and TRBJ1-2, with D perhaps TRBD1 (6 bases). Looked up from germline, CDR1 is SGHTA and CDR2 is FQGNSA. V was clipped by 5 bases and J by 4 bases, with 23 bases between them. The CDR3 runs 17 residues. The CDR3 nucleotides read TGTGCCAGCAGCAGCCCCTTCCGGGGGGCGCAAGCCTATGGCTACACCTTC. Translated, it gives CASSSPFRGAQAYGYTF. The variable domain in full, with the rest retrieved from reference TRBV7-2 and TRBJ1-2, is GAGVSQSPSNKVTEKGKDVELRCDPISGHTALYWYRQSLGQGLEFLIYFQGNSAPDKSGLPSDRFSAERTGGSVSTLTIQRTQQEDSAVYLCASSSPFRGAQAYGYTFGSGTRLTVV.

This clone was seen only a few times. V is TRBV7-9 and J is TRBJ2-2; 10 positions agree with TRBD2. The CDR3 sequence is 16 residues long. CDR1 and CDR2 from the germline V gene are SEHNR and FQNEAQ (reference sequence). V lost 7 bases and J lost 7; bases outside the gene matches: 12. The CDR3 DNA follows: TGTGCCAGCACCAGGGCAGCGGGGGGGCCCGGCGGGGAGCTGTTTTTT. It translates to CASTRAAGGPGGELFF.

This chain connects TRBV28 to TRBJ1-4; maybe TRBD1 (6 bases). Germline lookup yields CDR1 MDHEN and CDR2 SYDVKM. CDR3 length: 15 residues. The V end lost 4 bases, the J end lost 7 bases, and 16 bases lay between the germline ends. CDR3 sequence: CASSSYRVESEKLFF. The CDR3 bases are TGTGCCAGCAGTTCATACAGGGTGGAGAGTGAAAAACTGTTTTTT.